This T cell receptor (beta chain) derives from a study of T cell changes during pregnancy in multiple sclerosis. TCRdb's table, derived via immunoSEQ multiplex PCR, lists solely in-frame clones and lacks some. This sample has under 75,000 clones, with more than 80% found just once. Between the trimmed V and J ends, which lost 0 bases and 10 bases, there was a span of 14 bases. The CDR3 sequence is 14 residues long. CDR1 is SGDLS, CDR2 YYNGEE, per germline. The material was CD4+ T cells from peripheral blood mononuclear cells, obtained after pregnancy. The chain joins TRBV9 to TRBJ2-1, with D possibly being TRBD1 (6 bases). The TCR comes from a female donor in good health, enrolled as a control in a pregnancy study. The CDR3 DNA reads TGTGCCAGCAGCGTAGGAACAGGGCAGGGGGAGCAGTTCTTC. It codes for CASSVGTGQGEQFF.